This is a list of T cell receptor beta chains from one sample in a study of vaccination effects on CD4 cells after COVID-19. Clones were sequenced by immunoSEQ multiplex PCR, and TCRdb holds only the in-frame ones, with some missing. Of approximately 31,000 clones listed, approximately 72% are singletons. Their cognate antigens are unknown. Source: CD4+ T cells from PBMCs cultured with HCoV-229E spike peptides, taken after COVID-19 vaccination. All receptors derive from a human donor who received a COVID-19 vaccine. The CDR3 runs from the conserved cysteine through the conserved F or W. D genes are given only for firm matches. Clone size appears in some rows only: once, few, many, or a class for an expanded clone.

.,.,TRBV2,TRBJ1-2,CASGIDRLVYGYTF,TGTGCCAGCGGGATTGACAGGCTAGTCTATGGCTACACCTTC
.,.,TRBV12-3/TRBV12-4,TRBJ2-7,CASSLAGVNEQYF,TGTGCCAGCAGTTTAGCGGGGGTGAACGAGCAGTACTTC
few,.,TRBV27,TRBJ2-3,CASSLYAGESTDTQYF,TGTGCCAGCAGTTTATATGCCGGAGAAAGCACAGATACGCAGTATTTT
few,.,TRBV28,TRBJ1-5,CASSQGSFPTQHF,TGTGCCAGCAGCCAGGGATCTTTTCCGACCCAGCATTTT
few,.,TRBV19,TRBJ1-1,CASTFGSMNTEAFF,TGTGCCAGTACATTCGGCTCGATGAACACTGAAGCTTTCTTT
.,TRBD1,TRBV25-1,TRBJ1-5,CASRPGTGDTGPQHF,TGTGCCAGCAGACCCGGGACAGGGGACACGGGGCCCCAGCATTTT
.,.,TRBV15,TRBJ2-1,CATSRDPSYNEQFF,TGTGCCACCAGCAGAGATCCCTCCTACAATGAGCAGTTCTTC
.,TRBD2,TRBV19,TRBJ2-1,CASSIDGLAGFEQFF,TGTGCCAGTAGTATAGACGGACTAGCAGGGTTTGAGCAGTTCTTC
.,.,TRBV27,TRBJ1-2,CATQANYGYTF,TGTGCCACCCAGGCTAACTATGGCTACACCTTC
.,TRBD2,TRBV7-9,TRBJ2-5,CASRGGGGETQYF,TGTGCCAGCCGCGGCGGGGGAGGAGAGACCCAGTACTTC
few,.,TRBV7-9,TRBJ1-5,CASSFADDQPQHF,TGTGCCAGCAGCTTCGCAGACGATCAGCCCCAGCATTTT
.,.,TRBV10-3,TRBJ1-1,CAISEASGTEAFF,TGTGCCATCAGTGAAGCGTCTGGCACTGAAGCTTTCTTT
.,TRBD1,TRBV5-1,TRBJ1-4,CASSFFGTGGNEKLFF,TGCGCCAGCAGCTTCTTTGGGACAGGGGGTAATGAAAAACTGTTTTTT
.,TRBD2,TRBV6-5,TRBJ2-3,CASRAGAPSDTQYF,TGTGCCAGCAGAGCGGGAGCGCCCTCAGATACGCAGTATTTT
.,.,TRBV7-9,TRBJ1-5,CASSLREGQPQHF,TGTGCCAGCAGCTTACGGGAAGGGCAGCCCCAGCATTTT
.,.,TRBV5-1,TRBJ1-4,CASSPGQFYEKLFF,TGCGCCAGCAGTCCCGGACAGTTCTATGAAAAACTGTTTTTT
.,.,TRBV30,TRBJ1-2,CAWTTGAIYGYTF,TGTGCCTGGACTACAGGCGCGATCTATGGCTACACCTTC
.,.,TRBV15,TRBJ2-2,CATSTVVVSGELFF,TGTGCCACCAGCACCGTTGTAGTCTCCGGGGAGCTGTTTTTT
.,.,TRBV5-1,TRBJ2-7,CASSPGGSYEQYF,TGCGCCAGCAGCCCGGGCGGAAGCTACGAGCAGTACTTC
few,.,TRBV5-1,TRBJ1-3,CASSLGSSGNTIYF,TGCGCCAGCAGCTTGGGGAGCTCTGGAAACACCATATATTTT
.,.,TRBV9,TRBJ2-1,CASSVRGPPDEQFF,TGTGCCAGCAGCGTAAGGGGTCCTCCCGATGAGCAGTTCTTC
.,.,TRBV11-3,TRBJ2-5,CASSSGATETQYF,TGTGCCAGCAGCTCCGGGGCAACGGAGACCCAGTACTTC
.,.,TRBV10-2,TRBJ2-1,CASSESLRLVANEQFF,TGCGCCAGCAGTGAGTCGTTGAGACTAGTAGCCAATGAGCAGTTCTTC
.,.,TRBV7-9,TRBJ2-3,CASSLGDTDTQYF,TGTGCCAGCAGCTTAGGGGACACAGATACGCAGTATTTT
.,TRBD2,TRBV19,TRBJ2-7,CASSIVSSGNYEQYF,TGTGCCAGTAGTATAGTGTCTAGCGGCAACTACGAGCAGTACTTC
once,TRBD2,TRBV11-2,TRBJ2-3,CASSFLAGTHTDTQYF,TGTGCCAGCAGCTTCCTAGCGGGAACGCACACAGATACGCAGTATTTT
.,TRBD1,TRBV12-3/TRBV12-4,TRBJ2-7,CASSDRTGYEQYF,TGTGCCAGCAGTGACAGGACAGGCTACGAGCAGTACTTC
.,.,TRBV7-2,TRBJ2-5,CASSFPRGPQYF,TGTGCCAGCAGCTTCCCCAGAGGGCCCCAGTACTTC
.,.,TRBV6-1,TRBJ1-5,CASSESGGNQPQHF,TGTGCCAGCAGTGAGAGTGGGGGTAATCAGCCCCAGCATTTT
.,.,TRBV6-5,TRBJ1-5,CASSPMTISPTQHF,TGTGCCAGCAGTCCAATGACTATTTCTCCGACCCAGCATTTT
.,.,TRBV6-4,TRBJ2-1,CASKVSGGNEQFF,TGTGCCAGCAAGGTTTCTGGCGGCAATGAGCAGTTCTTC
.,TRBD2,TRBV18,TRBJ2-1,CASSPRLAGPNEQFF,TGTGCCAGCTCACCACGACTAGCGGGACCCAATGAGCAGTTCTTC
.,.,TRBV6-8,TRBJ1-5,CASSRSGAQPQHF,TGTGCCAGCAGTCGAAGCGGGGCTCAGCCCCAGCATTTT
.,.,TRBV6-5,TRBJ2-2,CASRNRAAGELFF,TGTGCCAGCAGGAACAGGGCAGCCGGGGAGCTGTTTTTT
.,.,TRBV19,TRBJ1-1,CATRNTEAFF,TGTGCCACCAGGAACACTGAAGCTTTCTTT
.,.,TRBV5-5,TRBJ1-4,CASSPVAREKLFF,TGTGCCAGCAGTCCGGTGGCTCGTGAAAAACTGTTTTTT
.,.,TRBV5-4,TRBJ2-5,CASSLDNYQETQYF,TGTGCCAGCAGCTTGGACAACTACCAAGAGACCCAGTACTTC
.,TRBD1,TRBV2,TRBJ1-4,CASISENRGLEKLFF,TGTGCCAGCATTTCGGAGAACAGGGGGCTTGAAAAACTGTTTTTT
.,TRBD2,TRBV11-2,TRBJ2-1,CASSLAGTSGGLGQFF,TGTGCCAGCAGCTTAGCGGGGACTAGCGGGGGACTCGGGCAGTTCTTC
.,.,TRBV12-3/TRBV12-4,TRBJ1-2,CASTFDLAGYTF,TGTGCCAGCACTTTTGACCTGGCGGGCTACACCTTC
.,.,TRBV3-1/TRBV3-2,TRBJ2-2,CASSQEPGARELFF,TGTGCCAGCAGCCAAGAACCCGGGGCCCGGGAGCTGTTTTTT
.,TRBD2,TRBV2,TRBJ2-5,CATLGGSETQYF,TGTGCCACACTCGGGGGGTCAGAGACCCAGTACTTC
.,.,TRBV15,TRBJ2-2,CATSRDKKTGELFF,TGTGCCACCAGCAGAGATAAGAAGACCGGGGAGCTGTTTTTT